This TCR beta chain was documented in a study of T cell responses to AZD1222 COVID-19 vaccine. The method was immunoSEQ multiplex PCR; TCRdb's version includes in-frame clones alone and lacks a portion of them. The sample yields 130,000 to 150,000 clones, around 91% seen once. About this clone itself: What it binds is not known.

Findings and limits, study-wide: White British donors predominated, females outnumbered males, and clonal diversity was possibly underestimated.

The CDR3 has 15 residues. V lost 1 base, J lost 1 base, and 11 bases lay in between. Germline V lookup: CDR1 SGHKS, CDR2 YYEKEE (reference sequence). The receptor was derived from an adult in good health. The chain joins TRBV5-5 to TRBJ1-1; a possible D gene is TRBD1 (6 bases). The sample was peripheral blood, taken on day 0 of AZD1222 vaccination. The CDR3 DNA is TGTGCCAGCAGCTTGAACGGACAGTCGAACACTGAAGCTTTCTTT. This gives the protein CASSLNGQSNTEAFF. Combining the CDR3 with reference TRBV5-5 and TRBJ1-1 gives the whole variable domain DAGVTQSPTHLIKTRGQQVTLRCSPISGHKSVSWYQQVLGQGPQFIFQYYEKEERGRGNFPDRFSARQFPNYSSELNVNALLLGDSALYLCASSLNGQSNTEAFFGQGTRLTVV.